This note documents a single TCR beta chain sequence. The record originates from a study of naive and memory T cell subsets. An equimolar mix of two oligonucleotides served as the beta constant-region primer for TRBC1 and TRBC2. TCRdb itself ran the UMI-ligation and nested PCR reads through MiXCR, one entry per CDR3 protein. The sample lists 150,000 or so distinct CDR3 sequences; about a sixth were seen once. In germline, CDR1 is SGDLS, CDR2 YYNGEE. The CDR3 spans 14 residues. The V gene end was trimmed by 4 bases and the J gene end by 2 bases; junction bases not matched to a gene: 6. The source material was naive CD4+ T cells from blood. This chain joins TRBV9 and TRBJ2-7; 7 nucleotides align to TRBD1. This TCR was sampled from a human donor in good health. CDR3 sequence (DNA): TGTGCCAGCAGCCCAGTGGGGACAGCCTACGAGCAGTACTTC. Its protein is CASSPVGTAYEQYF. Using reference TRBV9 and TRBJ2-7 for the parts outside the CDR3, the full variable domain is DSGVTQTPKHLITATGQRVTLRCSPRSGDLSVYWYQQSLDQGLQFLIQYYNGEERAKGNILERFSAQQFPDLHSELNLSSLELGDSALYFCASSPVGTAYEQYFGPGTRLTVT.